This TCR beta chain was sequenced for a study of blood T cell repertoires in COVID-19. Study-level information: The United States, Italy and Spain supplied acute and convalescent COVID-19 samples.

Original processing notes: Reference gene primer amplification gave estimated nucleated cell counts. Using immunoSEQ multiplex PCR, the repertoire was profiled, and TCRdb retains in-frame clones only, with some absent. The V and J calls and clone size are taken from that table; D and trimming were inferred from the DNA. The sample contains around 200,000 clones, around 80% of which appear only once. CDR1 and CDR2 from the germline V gene are SGHVS and FQNEAQ. The CDR3 length is 16 residues. The ends lost 5 bases at V and 1 base at J; junction bases unmatched: 9. Sequencing input: peripheral blood. This chain links TRBV7-8 with TRBJ2-3; 7 bases match TRBD1. The receptor's source is a woman over 75 with acute or convalescent COVID-19. The CDR3 is CASSARIGQGTDTQYF. CDR3 DNA sequence: TGTGCCAGCAGCGCACGGATTGGACAGGGCACAGATACGCAGTATTTT.